This T cell receptor beta chain was recorded in a study of T cells in women clearing cervical HPV infection. Whole-study results and caveats: Combining TCR richness with V gene abundances gave around 0.83 AUC.

A word on this clone: Its antigen is not known. The read stops 3 residues short of the end of the CDR3; the missing end is completed from the germline J gene.

Produced via immunoSEQ multiplex PCR; TCRdb's table is partial and in-frame only. Recorded for this sample: 45,000 to 50,000 clones. Germline CDR1 GTSNPN, CDR2 SVGIG (reference sequence). The CDR3 has 12 residues. The rearrangement uses TRBV30 and TRBJ2-3; D unclear. The TCR comes from a woman between 18 and 75 years old with a cervical HPV16 infection that either progressed to CIN3+ or cleared (not recorded which). Sequenced sample: blood buffy coat. CDR3 protein: CAWSRVLETQYF. The CDR3 DNA, read in part, is TGTGCCTGGAGTCGGGTGTTAGAGACG.